This paragraph reports one TCR beta chain. Its antigen is undetermined. Profiling relied on immunoSEQ multiplex PCR, and the TCRdb table lists in-frame clones only, not all of them. Of 70,000 to 100,000 clones in the sample, about nine tenths were seen once. These data are taken from a study of OX40 agonist ivuxolimab in advanced cancers. Across the study: Every 2 weeks, patients got intravenous ivuxolimab at one of six dose levels (0.01-10 mg/kg). Prior anti-PD-1, anti-PD-L1 or anti-CTLA-4 therapy was allowed; around 40% had some. General study points: The study did not work out the antigen specificity of the expanded peripheral T cells. At doses 0.1 to 3.0 mg/kg, CD4+ and CD8+ clones expanded.

This material consisted of CD4+ or CD8+ T cells sorted from blood, taken in a trial of the OX40 agonist ivuxolimab. The TCR sequence derives from an adult with an advanced solid tumor such as melanoma, head and neck, liver or kidney cancer.

The CDR3 nucleotides are TGTGCCAGCACCGTAAATTTGAACACTGAAGCTTTCTTT. Its protein is CASTVNLNTEAFF. The chain joins TRBV6-1 to TRBJ1-1; no reliable D call. CDR3 length: 13 amino acids. Germline V CDR1 and CDR2: MNHNS, SASEGT. V lost 7 bases, J lost 0 bases, and 9 bases lay in between.